A single sample gave rise to the 19 T cell receptor beta chains below, sequenced in a study of CD8+ T cells in alopecia areata. Extraction and reverse transcription of RNA yielded cDNA as the sequencing template. TCRdb keeps only in-frame clones here, not all; method: immunoSEQ multiplex PCR. The sample has more than 200,000 clones, 67% seen once. The sample in question was CD4+ T cells sorted from blood, obtained at week 0. Source of these receptors: a human donor with alopecia areata.

The chain couples TRBV5-1 to TRBJ1-5, with D unclear. CDR1 SGHRS and CDR2 YFSETQ come from the germline V gene. The CDR3 spans 14 residues. The V gene lost 0 bases and the J gene lost 3 bases, with 7 bases spanning the gap. In DNA, the CDR3 is TGCGCCAGCAGCTTGGGGGCAGTCAATCAGCCCCAGCATTTT. Amino acid sequence: CASSLGAVNQPQHF.

Only a few counts were recorded for this clone. This chain joins TRBV20-1 and TRBJ1-1; 8 positions agree with TRBD1. Unmatched junction bases numbered 3, after V lost 3 bases and J lost 9 bases. Germline V gene data show CDR1 as DFQATT and CDR2 as SNEGSKA (reference sequence). The CDR3 runs 11 residues. The CDR3 loop reads CSASFRGQAFF. In DNA form, the CDR3 reads TGCAGTGCTAGCTTCAGGGGGCAAGCTTTCTTT.

On this clone: One end of the junction is discordant with germline, which a read error may explain. The chain links TRBV30 to TRBJ1-2, with a weak D call TRBD1 (5 bases). CDR3 length: 11 residues. The V gene's germline CDR1 is GTSNPN and CDR2 SVGIG (reference sequence). CDR3 sequence (DNA): TGTGCCTGGAGTGTAGCCAGGGAACTCTCCTTC. This translates into CAWSVARELSF.

The chain couples TRBV30 to TRBJ1-1; a possible D gene is TRBD1 (6 bases). V was clipped by 5 bases and J by 7 bases, with 20 bases between them. This CDR3 contains 14 residues. Germline V gives CDR1 GTSNPN, CDR2 SVGIG (reference sequence). CDR3 sequence reads: CAWDKLQGLDEAFF. DNA for the CDR3: TGTGCCTGGGATAAACTACAGGGCCTGGATGAAGCTTTCTTT.

The J gene is TRBJ2-4, the V gene TRBV30; maybe TRBD1 (5 bases). The CDR3 consists of 14 residues. Germline-derived CDR1 and CDR2 are GTSNPN and SVGIG (reference sequence). The V end lost 3 bases, the J end lost 0 bases, and 9 bases lay between the germline ends. The CDR3 loop is CAWRDNLAKNIQYF. The CDR3 coding sequence is TGTGCCTGGAGGGACAACCTAGCCAAAAACATTCAGTACTTC.

The chain carries TRBV4-3 and TRBJ1-1, with D unresolved. Trimming removed 0 bases at V and 10 bases at J, with 15 bases between. CDR3 length equals 14 residues. The germline gives CDR1 LGHNA, CDR2 YSLEER. DNA for the CDR3: TGCGCCAGCAGCCAAGATCCCGCCTTCGATGCAGCTTTCTTT. Its translation: CASSQDPAFDAAFF.

The genes are TRBV29-1 and TRBJ1-2; the D gene is possibly TRBD1 (6 bases). CDR1 and CDR2 from the germline V gene are SQVTM and ANQGSEA. This CDR3 has 15 amino acids. Trimming took 6 bases from V and 3 from J, leaving 20 bases between them. The CDR3 bases are TGCAGCGTCCCTCAAACAAGGGACATGCACTATGGCTACACCTTC. Translated, it gives CSVPQTRDMHYGYTF. Drawing the rest from reference TRBV29-1 and TRBJ1-2, the complete variable domain is SAVISQKPSRDICQRGTSLTIQCQVDSQVTMMFWYRQQPGQSLTLIATANQGSEATYESGFVIDKFPISRPNLTFSTLTVSNMSPEDSSIYLCSVPQTRDMHYGYTFGSGTRLTVV.

The chain carries TRBV29-1 and TRBJ2-5; 11 positions agree with TRBD1. After removal of 2 bases from V and 5 bases from J, the junction contained 4 bases not matched to a gene. Germline CDR1 and CDR2: SQVTM and ANQGSEA. The CDR3 length is 14 residues. The CDR3 DNA reads as TGCAGCGTTGAATGGACAGGGGGCAGGGAGACCCAGTACTTC. Its protein product is CSVEWTGGRETQYF. Drawing the rest from reference TRBV29-1 and TRBJ2-5, the complete variable domain is SAVISQKPSRDICQRGTSLTIQCQVDSQVTMMFWYRQQPGQSLTLIATANQGSEATYESGFVIDKFPISRPNLTFSTLTVSNMSPEDSSIYLCSVEWTGGRETQYFGPGTRLLVL.

Comments on this clone: The identical CDR3 is also encoded by other nucleotide sequences in the sample. This sequence joins TRBV30 and TRBJ1-5; 11 bases agree with TRBD1. CDR3 size: 13 residues. Germline CDR1 and CDR2: GTSNPN and SVGIG (reference sequence). Trimming took 5 bases from V and 6 from J; bases not matched to a gene: 3. For the CDR3, the DNA is TGTGCCTGGTCCGGGACAGGGGGTCAGCCCCAGCATTTT. It translates to CAWSGTGGQPQHF. The whole variable domain, remainder taken from reference TRBV30 and TRBJ1-5, is SQTIHQWPATLVQPVGSPLSLECTVEGTSNPNLYWYRQAAGRGLQLLFYSVGIGQISSEVPQNLSASRPQDRQFILSSKKLLLSDSGFYLCAWSGTGGQPQHFGDGTRLSIL.

The chain joins TRBV30 to TRBJ1-4; 9 bases fit TRBD1. The CDR3 totals 15 residues. The germline V gene encodes CDR1 GTSNPN and CDR2 SVGIG (reference sequence). V was clipped by 5 bases and J by 8 bases; unmatched bases: 12. CDR3 nucleotides: TGTGCCTGGTCCCGGGACAGGGCCTTAGGGGAAAAACTGTTTTTT. This translates into CAWSRDRALGEKLFF. Filled out from reference TRBV30 and TRBJ1-4, the complete variable domain reads SQTIHQWPATLVQPVGSPLSLECTVEGTSNPNLYWYRQAAGRGLQLLFYSVGIGQISSEVPQNLSASRPQDRQFILSSKKLLLSDSGFYLCAWSRDRALGEKLFFGSGTQLSVL.

This chain joins TRBV25-1 and TRBJ2-2; D gene ambiguous. Looked up from germline, CDR1 is MGHDK and CDR2 is SYGVNS. The CDR3 sequence is 14 residues long. Trimming removed 1 base from V and 4 bases from J, with 7 bases in between. The CDR3 reads CASSESPGTGELFF. In DNA, the CDR3 is TGTGCCAGCAGTGAATCTCCGGGCACCGGGGAGCTGTTTTTT.

V is TRBV6-1 and J is TRBJ2-1; TRBD2 matches 10 bases. The germline gives CDR1 MNHNS, CDR2 SASEGT. V trimming: 5 bases; J trimming: 3 bases; junction bases outside the gene matches: 1. The CDR3 runs to 14 residues. The CDR3 sequence is CASSRTSGYNEQFF. CDR3 DNA sequence: TGTGCCAGCAGTAGGACTAGCGGCTACAATGAGCAGTTCTTC.

The chain uses TRBV5-1 and TRBJ1-1; 9 bases fit TRBD1. The CDR3 has 14 residues. The J segment lost 5 bases and the V segment lost 1 base, leaving 3 bases of the junction unmatched. The germline V gene has CDR1 SGHRS and CDR2 YFSETQ. CDR3 bases: TGCGCCAGCAGCTTGAGAGACAGGGGGACTGAAGCTTTCTTT. Protein: CASSLRDRGTEAFF. The whole variable domain, remainder taken from reference TRBV5-1 and TRBJ1-1, is KAGVTQTPRYLIKTRGQQVTLSCSPISGHRSVSWYQQTPGQGLQFLFEYFSETQRNKGNFPGRFSGRQFSNSRSEMNVSTLELGDSALYLCASSLRDRGTEAFFGQGTRLTVV.

This rearrangement joins TRBV27 to TRBJ2-5, with no clear D. There are 15 residues in the CDR3. With 8 bases removed from V and 1 base from J, the gap between germline ends came to 17 bases. CDR1 and CDR2 (germline): MNHEY, SMNVEV (reference sequence). CDR3 amino acids: CASGDSPYFQETQYF. The CDR3, as DNA: TGTGCCAGCGGGGATAGCCCTTACTTCCAAGAGACCCAGTACTTC.

V is TRBV29-1 and J is TRBJ1-1; TRBD1 aligns across 7 bases. Trimming removed 8 bases from V and 4 bases from J; junction bases left unmatched: 10. From germline, CDR1 is SQVTM and CDR2 ANQGSEA. This CDR3 has 13 residues. CDR3 sequence: CSTKQGISTEAFF. The CDR3 DNA reads as TGCAGCACAAAACAGGGGATTAGCACTGAAGCTTTCTTT.

This clone turned up a few times. This sequence joins TRBV5-1 and TRBJ1-6, with D perhaps matching TRBD1 (5 bases). The V gene lost 4 bases and the J gene lost 5 bases, with 13 bases spanning the gap. CDR1 is SGHRS and CDR2 is YFSETQ in the germline V gene. CDR3 length equals 15 residues. The DNA of the CDR3 is TGCGCCAGCAGCATGGGTGGACAAAATAATTCACCCCTCCACTTT. Translating it yields CASSMGGQNNSPLHF.

This chain connects TRBV10-3 to TRBJ1-2; D might be TRBD1 (6 bases). CDR1 and CDR2 (germline): ENHRY, SYGVKD. The CDR3 is 14 residues long. V lost 8 bases and J 5 bases, leaving 18 bases between the germline ends. For the CDR3, the DNA is TGTGCCATCGGTACCGGACAGCTCCCATATGGCTACACCTTC. It is translated as CAIGTGQLPYGYTF.

The chain couples TRBV30 to TRBJ1-2; 7 bases align to TRBD1. CDR3 length: 13 residues. From germline, CDR1 is GTSNPN and CDR2 SVGIG (reference sequence). The trim removed 0 bases at V and 8 bases at J, leaving 6 bases unmatched. CDR3 residues: CAWSVLGGDGYTF. DNA for the CDR3: TGTGCCTGGAGTGTACTAGGGGGCGACGGCTACACCTTC.

CDR3: CASSYDRGAEAFF. The CDR3 nucleotides read TGTGCCAGCAGCTACGACAGGGGCGCTGAAGCTTTCTTT. The genes are TRBV5-6 and TRBJ1-1; 8 nucleotides align to TRBD1. The CDR3 is made up of 13 amino acids. The germline CDR1 and CDR2 sequences are SGHDT and YYEEEE. Losses at the gene ends were 3 bases for V and 6 bases for J; bases not matched to a gene: 4.